The T cell receptor beta chain under discussion was sequenced for a study of T cells after yellow fever vaccination. TCRdb redid the calling of the 5' RACE reads with MiXCR, one entry per CDR3 protein. The table shows roughly 520,000 distinct CDR3 sequences, with 21% occurring only once. The germline gives CDR1 DFQATT, CDR2 SNEGSKA (reference sequence). The V gene lost 3 bases and the J gene lost 6 bases, with 8 bases spanning the gap. The CDR3 spans 11 residues. This clonotype was seen only once. The chain recombines TRBV20-1 with TRBJ1-2; D unclear. This TCR was recovered from a man aged 18 to 29 who received the YFV17D yellow fever vaccine. This specimen consisted of PBMCs, obtained 20 to 25 days after the first yellow fever vaccination. The CDR3 nucleotides are TGCAGTGCTAGTTACCAGAATGGCTACACCTTC. Its protein product is CSASYQNGYTF.